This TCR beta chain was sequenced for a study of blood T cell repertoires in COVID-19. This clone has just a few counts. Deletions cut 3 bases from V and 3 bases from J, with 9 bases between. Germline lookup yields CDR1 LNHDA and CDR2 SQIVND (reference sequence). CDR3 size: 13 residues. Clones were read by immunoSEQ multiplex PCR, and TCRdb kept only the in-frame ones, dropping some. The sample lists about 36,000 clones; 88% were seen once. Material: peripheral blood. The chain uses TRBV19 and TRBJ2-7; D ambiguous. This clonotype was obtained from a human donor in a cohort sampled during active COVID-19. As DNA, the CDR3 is TGTGCCAGTAGTATTGCGGCCGACTACGAGCAGTACTTC. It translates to CASSIAADYEQYF. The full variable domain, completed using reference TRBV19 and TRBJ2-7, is DGGITQSPKYLFRKEGQNVTLSCEQNLNHDAMYWYRQDPGQGLRLIYYSQIVNDFQKGDIAEGYSVSREKKESFPLTVTSAQKNPTAFYLCASSIAADYEQYFGPGTRLTVT.